This TCR beta chain was found in a study of graft-versus-host responses after intestinal transplantation. Study-wide background: Multivisceral, liver-intestinal, or isolated intestinal transplants were received by the recipients. Following induction with anti-thymocyte globulin, all recipients were given tacrolimus and steroids for approximately 3 years.

This table comes from immunoSEQ multiplex PCR, and its TCRdb copy is limited to in-frame clones, with some not included. The data show roughly 92,000 clones, 90% seen once. Study findings and constraints: Detection of GvH clones occurred in recipient marrow, and some had their first appearance in ileum or blood.

Remarks on this clone: Its matching antigen is unknown.

CDR3 length: 17 residues. Germline loops: CDR1 KGHSH, CDR2 LQKENI. V lost 6 bases, J lost 0 bases, and 11 bases stayed unmatched. The V and J genes are TRBV18 and TRBJ1-5; 7 bases match TRBD1. The sample in question was unstimulated CD4+ T cells sorted from spleen or lymph node cells, obtained before intestinal transplant. This TCR was sampled from a human donor who received an intestinal transplant. CDR3 residues: CASSPGQGEHSNQPQHF. In DNA, the CDR3 is TGTGCCAGCTCCCCCGGGCAGGGGGAACATAGCAATCAGCCCCAGCATTTT.